Shown below are 28 T cell receptor beta chains from a single sample sequenced in a study of beta chain features in type 1 diabetes. Sequencing targeted expressed TCRB transcripts, as all isolated RNA had been reverse transcribed. Only in-frame clones appear in the TCRdb table, and some are missing; sequencing was by immunoSEQ multiplex PCR. The sample includes under 950,000 clones, about 17% of them seen just once. The sample taken for sequencing was naive CD4+ T cells from blood. The receptors shown here come from a woman under 30 in good health.

This clone was observed a few times. This chain connects TRBV7-2 to TRBJ2-1; no reliable D call. V was trimmed by 3 bases and J by 9 bases, leaving 9 bases between them. The CDR3 covers 12 residues. Germline V lookup: CDR1 SGHTA, CDR2 FQGNSA. CDR3 bases: TGTGCCAGCAGCTTCGTGGGCTTTGAGCAGTTCTTC. Protein product: CASSFVGFEQFF.

V usage is TRBV15 and J usage is TRBJ2-7; tentative D call: TRBD1 (6 bases). The J call may be mistaken, given a closer DNA end match to TRBJ2-5. Looked up from germline, CDR1 is LNHNV and CDR2 is YYDKDF (reference sequence). This CDR3 comprises 15 residues. CDR3 coding DNA: TGTGCCACCAGCAGAGACCAGGGGAACCAAGAGACCCAGTACTTC. Residues: CATSRDQGNQETQYF.

This clone came up once. V gene TRBV21-1 combines with J gene TRBJ1-2. TRBV21-1 is an annotated pseudogene. The CDR3 is made up of 17 amino acids. CDR3 sequence reads: CASSKVAEAVANYGYTF. The CDR3 DNA reads as TGTGCCAGCAGCAAAGTTGCGGAGGCGGTAGCCAACTATGGCTACACCTTC.

The chain joins TRBV2 to TRBJ1-5; D perhaps matches TRBD1 (5 bases). The V end lost 4 bases, the J end lost 3 bases, and 16 bases lay between the germline ends. The length of the CDR3 is 16 residues. CDR1 is SNHLY and CDR2 is FYNNEI in the germline V gene. The DNA for the CDR3 is TGTGCCAGCAGTGGTGAGGGACCGAAAATCAATCAGCCCCAGCATTTT. Encoded protein: CASSGEGPKINQPQHF.

Written as DNA, the CDR3 is TGTGCCACCAGCAGAGGGACAGGGTCTGCCAATGAGCAGTTCTTC. This gives the protein CATSRGTGSANEQFF. The chain recombines TRBV15 with TRBJ2-1; 8 bases map to TRBD1. The CDR3 is 15 amino acids. V was pared by 1 base and J by 6 bases, with 5 bases of the junction left unmatched. Germline V gene data show CDR1 as LNHNV and CDR2 as YYDKDF (reference sequence).

V usage is TRBV28 and J usage is TRBJ2-1, with 7 bases aligning to TRBD1. CDR1 is MDHEN, CDR2 SYDVKM, per germline. The CDR3 is 15 amino acids. V gave up 4 bases and J gave up 9 bases; unmatched junction bases: 12. CDR3 bases: TGTGCCAGCAGTTCAGAGGACAGGATTCAGCCTGAGCAGTTCTTC. Amino acid sequence: CASSSEDRIQPEQFF. The variable domain in full, completed from reference TRBV28 and TRBJ2-1, reads DVKVTQSSRYLVKRTGEKVFLECVQDMDHENMFWYRQDPGLGLRLIYFSYDVKMKEKGDIPEGYSVSREKKERFSLILESASTNQTSMYLCASSSEDRIQPEQFFGPGTRLTVL.

The rearrangement uses TRBV6-1 and TRBJ1-5, with D unclear. V was clipped by 6 bases and J by 4 bases, with 13 bases between them. Germline CDR1 MNHNS, CDR2 SASEGT. The CDR3 is made up of 14 amino acids. In nucleotides, the CDR3 is TGTGCCAGCAGGTTTGGGCAGGCGAATCAGCCCCAGCATTTT. It encodes CASRFGQANQPQHF.

This chain uses TRBV5-1 with TRBJ2-2; 12 bases fit TRBD2. Trimming cost V 4 bases and J 0 bases; bases outside gene matches: 4. This CDR3 spans 17 amino acids. Germline V gene sequence: CDR1 SGHRS, CDR2 YFSETQ. CDR3 nucleotide sequence: TGCGCCAGCAGCCGTGGACTAGCGGGATCGAACACCGGGGAGCTGTTTTTT. Protein product: CASSRGLAGSNTGELFF.

This clone was seen more than once but under ten times. The chain combines TRBV11-2 with TRBJ2-7; 8 bases are shared with TRBD2. This CDR3 is built from 16 residues. CDR1 and CDR2 (germline): SGHAT, FQNNGV. The junction had 9 bases not matched to a gene; V was cut back by 5 bases and J by 0 bases. The CDR3 loop reads CASSPPGGRYSYEQYF. The CDR3 nucleotides are TGTGCCAGCAGCCCACCGGGCGGGAGGTACTCCTACGAGCAGTACTTC.

The chain couples TRBV27 to TRBJ2-2, with D possibly being TRBD1 or TRBD2 (5 bases each). Germline CDR1 and CDR2: MNHEY and SMNVEV (reference sequence). The CDR3 spans 18 residues. V was cut by 10 bases and J by 2 bases, with 26 bases left in between. This chain's CDR3 is CATHSFIRGARNTGELFF. The CDR3 region has the DNA TGTGCCACCCACAGTTTCATTAGGGGAGCTAGAAACACCGGGGAGCTGTTTTTT.

The rearrangement joins TRBV7-2 to TRBJ1-5, with 8 bases that match TRBD1. This CDR3 has 16 residues. CDR1 is SGHTA and CDR2 is FQGNSA in the germline V gene. The trim removed 2 bases at V and 2 bases at J, leaving 5 bases unmatched. CDR3 region: CASSLRSGGGNQPQHF. The CDR3 DNA follows: TGTGCCAGCAGCTTAAGGTCAGGGGGCGGCAATCAGCCCCAGCATTTT.

This clone was seen more than once but under ten times. The J gene is TRBJ2-5, the V gene TRBV14; D gene ambiguous. CDR3 length: 12 residues. V lost 0 bases, J lost 14 bases, and 13 bases lay in between. Germline CDR1 SGHDN, CDR2 FVKESK. The CDR3 bases are TGTGCCAGCAGCCAAGACAGCGCCGGATTATACTTC. The encoded protein is CASSQDSAGLYF.

The chain is built from TRBV19 and TRBJ1-5, with TRBD1 as a possible D gene (6 bases). The CDR3 contains 12 residues. V lost 8 bases and J lost 8, with 13 bases in between. Germline V gives CDR1 LNHDA, CDR2 SQIVND (reference sequence). The CDR3 region has the DNA TGTGCCAGTTGCGATCAGGGGAAGCCCCAGCATTTT. This translates into CASCDQGKPQHF.

This clone was seen a handful of times. This chain connects TRBV11-1 to TRBJ1-1; D is ambiguous. CDR3 length: 13 residues. The V gene's germline CDR1 is SGHAT and CDR2 FQDESV (reference sequence). Trimming removed 2 bases from V and 5 bases from J, with 9 bases in between. CDR3 protein: CASSLILRTEAFF. DNA for the CDR3: TGTGCCAGCAGCTTAATTTTGAGGACTGAAGCTTTCTTT.

This clone was seen a handful of times. The chain carries TRBV7-9 and TRBJ2-7; 8 bases are a match to TRBD1. This CDR3 is 15 amino acids long. Germline V gene lookup returns CDR1 SEHNR and CDR2 FQNEAQ (reference sequence). With V trimmed by 5 bases and J by 4 bases, 10 bases remained unmatched. The CDR3 coding sequence is TGTGCCAGCAGCCCCGTGACAGGGGCGTTATACGAGCAGTACTTC. As protein: CASSPVTGALYEQYF.

This clone was seen more than once but under ten times. The rearrangement links TRBV4-2 to TRBJ1-4, with 9 bases aligning to TRBD1. This CDR3 is built from 14 residues. V lost 6 bases, J lost 7 bases, and 6 bases stayed unmatched. Germline CDR1 and CDR2: LGHNA and YNFKEQ. The CDR3 is CASSYRGPGEKLFF. CDR3 nucleotides: TGTGCCAGCAGTTACAGGGGGCCGGGTGAAAAACTGTTTTTT.

This clone showed up just a few times. The gene calls are TRBV28 and TRBJ1-2; no clear D. CDR1 is MDHEN and CDR2 is SYDVKM in the germline V gene. Trimming removed 2 bases at V and 4 bases at J, with 8 bases between. This CDR3 has 13 residues. The CDR3, as DNA: TGTGCCAGCAGTTTACAGAGCTTCTATGGCTACACCTTC. As protein: CASSLQSFYGYTF.

This rearrangement joins TRBV2 to TRBJ2-3; D uncertain. V was cut by 7 bases and J by 3 bases, with 20 bases left in between. Looked up from germline, CDR1 is SNHLY and CDR2 is FYNNEI. CDR3 length: 16 residues. In DNA, the CDR3 is TGTGCCAGCAATCTCAGGAGTGGAGTGGGGACAGATACGCAGTATTTT. This gives the protein CASNLRSGVGTDTQYF.

This clone showed up just a few times. The CDR3 spells CASSPRQNTGELFF. DNA of the CDR3: TGTGCCAGCAGCCCGAGACAGAACACCGGGGAGCTGTTTTTT. The rearrangement uses TRBV11-1 and TRBJ2-2; unclear D gene. Germline CDR1 reads SGHAT; CDR2 reads FQDESV (reference sequence). This CDR3 is built from 14 residues. V was shortened by 5 bases and J by 1 base, with 8 bases between the two germline ends.

This clone was found a few times. J is TRBJ2-1 and V is TRBV19, with TRBD2 matching over 10 bases. The CDR3 contains 18 residues. Germline-derived CDR1 and CDR2 are LNHDA and SQIVND (reference sequence). Unmatched junction bases numbered 14, after V lost 5 bases and J lost 4 bases. CDR3 protein: CASSQTSRTSGFYNEQFF. Written as DNA, the CDR3 is TGTGCCAGTAGTCAAACCTCAAGGACTAGCGGCTTTTACAATGAGCAGTTCTTC.

This clone was seen only a few times. V gene TRBV5-6 combines with J gene TRBJ2-3, with TRBD2 matching 8 bases. The CDR3 spans 15 residues. Germline CDR1 and CDR2: SGHDT and YYEEEE. With V trimmed by 1 base and J by 4 bases, 5 bases remained unmatched. CDR3 nucleotide sequence: TGTGCCAGCAGCTTGTTCGGGAGGGCCGCAGATACGCAGTATTTT. It specifies CASSLFGRAADTQYF.

The chain has TRBV27 and TRBJ2-1; 11 positions match TRBD2. The CDR3 has 17 amino acids. CDR1 is MNHEY, CDR2 SMNVEV, per germline (reference sequence). The V gene end was trimmed by 1 base and the J gene end by 6 bases; junction bases not matched to a gene: 8. The CDR3 sequence: CASSLFKLAGVVNEQFF. In nucleotides, the CDR3 is TGTGCCAGCAGTTTATTTAAACTAGCGGGAGTAGTCAATGAGCAGTTCTTC.

This clone appeared a few times. The chain links TRBV29-1 to TRBJ2-1; the match to TRBD2 covers 7 bases. V shed 1 base, J shed 0 bases, and the junction held 3 bases outside the gene matches. Germline lookup yields CDR1 SQVTM and CDR2 ANQGSEA. The CDR3 contains 15 residues. The CDR3 DNA is TGCAGCGTTGAAGGGCGGGAGAGCTCCTACAATGAGCAGTTCTTC. Encoded protein: CSVEGRESSYNEQFF.

Comment on this clone: Other DNA sequences in this sample translate to the same CDR3. The rearrangement joins TRBV20-1 to TRBJ1-3; D gene ambiguous. V lost 1 base to trimming and J lost 5 bases, with 3 bases between them. The CDR3 totals 11 residues. Germline V lookup: CDR1 DFQATT, CDR2 SNEGSKA (reference sequence). CDR3 in DNA: TGCAGTGCTAGAGGGAGAAACACCATATATTTT. Translation gives CSARGRNTIYF.

The chain combines TRBV21-1 with TRBJ2-7; no DNA check was done on the table's D call, TRBD2. TRBV21-1 is recorded as a pseudogene. The CDR3 spans 18 residues. CDR3 nucleotide sequence: TGTGCCAGCAGCAAACCCAGCGGACTAGCGGACAACTCCTACGAGCAGTACTTC. This gives the protein CASSKPSGLADNSYEQYF.

This clone was seen more than once but under ten times. This chain connects TRBV7-6 to TRBJ2-5, with D possibly matching TRBD2 (5 bases). Trimming cost V 3 bases and J 0 bases, with 8 bases left between them. Germline V lookup: CDR1 SGHVS, CDR2 FNYEAQ. CDR3 length equals 14 residues. The CDR3 nucleotides are TGTGCCAGCAGCTTCGCCGGGAACCAAGAGACCCAGTACTTC. Its translation is CASSFAGNQETQYF.

Regarding this clone: Other DNA sequences of this sample code for an identical CDR3. V gene TRBV7-9 combines with J gene TRBJ1-5, with 7 positions matching TRBD1. Trimming removed 1 base from V and 1 base from J; junction bases left unmatched: 4. The CDR3 contains 16 residues. The germline V gene has CDR1 SEHNR and CDR2 FQNEAQ (reference sequence). The CDR3 sequence is CASSLGAGGSNQPQHF. CDR3 DNA sequence: TGTGCCAGCAGCTTAGGGGCAGGGGGGAGCAATCAGCCCCAGCATTTT.

The V call is TRBV7-9, the J call TRBJ2-1; no firm D call. The CDR3 contains 13 residues. The V and J ends lost 4 bases and 9 bases respectively, with 13 bases between them. Per germline, CDR1 SEHNR and CDR2 FQNEAQ (reference sequence). The CDR3 nucleotides are TGTGCCAGCAGCTCCCCCGAAGAGCTTGAGCAGTTCTTC. As protein: CASSSPEELEQFF.